Listed here are 28 T cell receptor beta chains from one sample, sequenced in a study of T cell responses to AZD1222 COVID-19 vaccine. Measured with immunoSEQ multiplex PCR; TCRdb has only the in-frame clones, and not every one. This table has over 150,000 clones, about 85% appearing once. Sequenced here: peripheral blood, sampled on day 0 of AZD1222 vaccination. The source is an adult in good health.

In its sample, this clone was seen once. The gene calls are TRBV28 and TRBJ1-5, with D tentatively TRBD1 (6 bases). Between the trimmed V and J ends, which lost 5 bases and 11 bases, there was a span of 22 bases. There are 15 residues in the CDR3. Germline loops: CDR1 MDHEN, CDR2 SYDVKM. Here the CDR3 reads CASSPPATGGTAQHF. As DNA, the CDR3 is TGTGCCAGCAGTCCCCCAGCGACAGGTGGCACAGCCCAGCATTTT. Together with reference TRBV28 and TRBJ1-5, the CDR3 gives the full variable domain: DVKVTQSSRYLVKRTGEKVFLECVQDMDHENMFWYRQDPGLGLRLIYFSYDVKMKEKGDIPEGYSVSREKKERFSLILESASTNQTSMYLCASSPPATGGTAQHFGDGTRLSIL.

The chain has TRBV6-1 and TRBJ2-7; D not resolved. V lost 3 bases and J 3 bases, leaving 6 bases between the germline ends. The germline V gene encodes CDR1 MNHNS and CDR2 SASEGT. The CDR3 sequence is 12 residues long. The CDR3 sequence is CASSEWDYEQYF. The CDR3 DNA reads TGTGCCAGCAGTGAGTGGGACTACGAGCAGTACTTC.

This chain links TRBV18 with TRBJ2-2; D possibly corresponds to TRBD2 (5 bases). The CDR3 runs to 14 residues. The germline V and J ends were trimmed by 2 bases and 6 bases, with 10 bases remaining between them. Per the germline V gene, CDR1 is KGHSH and CDR2 is LQKENI. The chain's CDR3 is CASSPFGDPGELFF. In DNA, the CDR3 is TGTGCCAGCTCACCATTCGGGGATCCCGGGGAGCTGTTTTTT.

This chain links TRBV10-2 with TRBJ1-6; no definite D call. The CDR3 runs 16 residues. Trimming removed 3 bases at V and 5 bases at J, with 14 bases between. Germline V lookup: CDR1 WSHSY, CDR2 SAAADI. The CDR3 bases are TGCGCCAGCAGTGAAGATTCGGGGAACAATAATTCACCCCTCCACTTT. It encodes CASSEDSGNNNSPLHF.

Only one count was recorded for this clone. V usage is TRBV2 and J usage is TRBJ1-5; 7 nucleotides line up with TRBD1. Germline CDR1 SNHLY, CDR2 FYNNEI. The CDR3 is 14 residues long. The trim removed 5 bases at V and 1 base at J, leaving 2 bases unmatched. The CDR3 spells CASSRQGSNQPQHF. CDR3 DNA sequence: TGTGCCAGCAGTCGACAGGGAAGCAATCAGCCCCAGCATTTT.

This chain joins TRBV29-1 and TRBJ1-2; 7 bases map to TRBD1. Per the germline V gene, CDR1 is SQVTM and CDR2 is ANQGSEA. The CDR3 spans 15 residues. The V segment lost 4 bases and the J segment 5 bases; nucleotides outside the gene matches: 13. The DNA for the CDR3 is TGCAGCGTTGCCCACTTAGTATCAGGGGGGTATGGCTACACCTTC. It translates to CSVAHLVSGGYGYTF.

The rearrangement joins TRBV11-2 to TRBJ1-1; the match to TRBD1 covers 7 bases. The CDR3 runs to 16 residues. CDR1 is SGHAT and CDR2 is FQNNGV in the germline V gene. The ends lost 1 base at V and 8 bases at J; junction bases unmatched: 13. CDR3 coding DNA: TGTGCCAGCAGCTTAGCCCGGACAGGCCGGAACGAAGAAGCTTTCTTT. Amino acids: CASSLARTGRNEEAFF.

The rearrangement uses TRBV6-5 and TRBJ1-5; possibly TRBD1 for D (5 bases). Trimming took off 8 bases at V and 3 bases at J, with 14 bases between the two ends. The germline CDR1 and CDR2 sequences are MNHEY and SVGAGI. This CDR3 region has 14 residues. This CDR3 reads CASLRDGPNQPQHF. In DNA form, the CDR3 reads TGTGCCAGCCTACGGGACGGACCCAATCAGCCCCAGCATTTT.

V gene TRBV5-1 combines with J gene TRBJ2-1; no definite D call. The CDR3 has 16 residues. Germline CDR1 is SGHRS and CDR2 is YFSETQ. The V and J ends lost 2 bases and 6 bases respectively, with 18 bases between them. CDR3 nucleotides: TGCGCCAGCAGCTTAGGATCACTGAATCTGGGCAATGAGCAGTTCTTC. Its translation is CASSLGSLNLGNEQFF.

V is TRBV6-5 and J is TRBJ1-1, with 7 bases aligning to TRBD1. The V gene's germline CDR1 is MNHEY and CDR2 SVGAGI. The CDR3 loop spans 15 amino acids. V was clipped by 5 bases and J by 1 base; unmatched bases: 7. CDR3 sequence: CASSKRQGSNTEAFF. The CDR3 DNA is TGTGCCAGCAGTAAGCGACAGGGATCGAACACTGAAGCTTTCTTT.

V usage is TRBV7-3 and J usage is TRBJ1-1; D might be TRBD1 (5 bases). V shed 1 base and J shed 0 bases, with 18 bases lying between them. CDR1 is SGHTA and CDR2 is FQGTGA in the germline V gene. The CDR3 loop spans 18 amino acids. The CDR3 nucleotides are TGTGCCAGCAGCTTAAGGGCAGGGCCACTCTCCATGAACACTGAAGCTTTCTTT. Translated: CASSLRAGPLSMNTEAFF.

This rearrangement joins TRBV19 to TRBJ1-2; the D is unclear. Per the germline V gene, CDR1 is LNHDA and CDR2 is SQIVND (reference sequence). V was pared by 6 bases and J by 1 base, with 15 bases between. This CDR3 has 15 residues. The CDR3: CASSPPHPSNYGYTF. The CDR3 DNA is TGTGCCAGTAGCCCTCCCCATCCTAGTAACTATGGCTACACCTTC. Complete variable domain (other parts from reference TRBV19 and TRBJ1-2): DGGITQSPKYLFRKEGQNVTLSCEQNLNHDAMYWYRQDPGQGLRLIYYSQIVNDFQKGDIAEGYSVSREKKESFPLTVTSAQKNPTAFYLCASSPPHPSNYGYTFGSGTRLTVV.

This rearrangement joins TRBV28 to TRBJ2-7; 12 nucleotides match TRBD2. CDR3 length equals 18 residues. The J segment lost 4 bases and the V segment lost 7 bases, leaving 17 bases of the junction unmatched. Germline V gene data show CDR1 as MDHEN and CDR2 as SYDVKM. CDR3 bases: TGTGCCAGCACCCCCAGGGGTCTAGCGGGAGGGCCTGGGTACGAGCAGTACTTC. Translating gives CASTPRGLAGGPGYEQYF.

The V and J genes are TRBV11-2 and TRBJ2-2; D unresolved. V dropped 5 bases and J dropped 6 bases, with 16 bases sitting between them. Germline V lookup: CDR1 SGHAT, CDR2 FQNNGV. This CDR3 has 15 residues. The CDR3 reads CASSPQRDTPGELFF. The CDR3, as DNA: TGTGCCAGCAGCCCCCAACGCGATACTCCCGGGGAGCTGTTTTTT.

The rearrangement uses TRBV4-1 and TRBJ1-5; perhaps TRBD1 as D (6 bases). This CDR3 has 15 amino acids. V lost 6 bases, J lost 0 bases, and 12 bases lay in between. CDR1 is MGHRA and CDR2 is YSYEKL in the germline V gene. CDR3 loop: CASRETGYSNQPQHF. Written as DNA, the CDR3 is TGCGCCAGCAGAGAAACAGGGTATAGCAATCAGCCCCAGCATTTT.

The sample holds a few counts of this clone. The rearrangement uses TRBV28 and TRBJ1-5; the D gene is possibly TRBD1 (6 bases). This CDR3 is 14 amino acids long. Germline CDR1 reads MDHEN; CDR2 reads SYDVKM. Trimming removed 2 bases at V and 6 bases at J, with 11 bases between. In DNA, the CDR3 is TGTGCCAGCAGTTTAGAAGGGGGGGCTCAGCCCCAGCATTTT. It specifies CASSLEGGAQPQHF.

This clone has more than one count but fewer than ten. The V call is TRBV19, the J call TRBJ1-4; D is perhaps TRBD1 (5 bases). Germline lookup yields CDR1 LNHDA and CDR2 SQIVND (reference sequence). V was trimmed by 8 bases and J by 3 bases, leaving 13 bases between them. This CDR3 comprises 14 residues. The CDR3 DNA reads as TGTGCCAGTTCGGGAGGGGATTCTAATGAAAAACTGTTTTTT. Its protein product is CASSGGDSNEKLFF.

The chain recombines TRBV27 with TRBJ2-7, with 8 bases matching TRBD2. Germline trimming cut 5 bases from V and 7 bases from J; bases unmatched to any gene: 10. This CDR3 contains 14 residues. Germline-derived CDR1 and CDR2 are MNHEY and SMNVEV (reference sequence). The CDR3 spells CASSPREGPWEQYF. For the CDR3, the DNA is TGTGCCAGCAGTCCTCGGGAGGGCCCTTGGGAGCAGTACTTC.

The chain is built from TRBV6-4 and TRBJ2-3; D is possibly TRBD2 (5 bases). Germline V lookup: CDR1 MRHNA, CDR2 SNTAGT. The CDR3 runs 13 residues. V was clipped by 4 bases and J by 4 bases, with 9 bases between them. As DNA, the CDR3 is TGTGCCAGCAGTGTCCAGCGGTCAGATACGCAGTATTTT. Amino acids: CASSVQRSDTQYF.

The V call is TRBV4-2, the J call TRBJ2-1, with unresolved D. CDR3 length: 17 amino acids. The V gene lost 6 bases and the J gene lost 0 bases, with 18 bases spanning the gap. The germline V gene has CDR1 LGHNA and CDR2 YNFKEQ. The CDR3 DNA is TGTGCCAGCAGACGACTTGGTGGGGTGTCCTCCTACAATGAGCAGTTCTTC. Translation gives CASRRLGGVSSYNEQFF.

The V call is TRBV14, the J call TRBJ2-5; TRBD2 is a possible D gene (6 bases). The germline gives CDR1 SGHDN, CDR2 FVKESK. V lost 4 bases to trimming and J lost 5 bases, with 17 bases between them. The CDR3 has 15 residues. Here the CDR3 DNA reads TGTGCCAGCAGCCGGAAGACTAGGAGGGCCGAGACCCAGTACTTC. It is translated as CASSRKTRRAETQYF.

Only one count was recorded for this clone. The V and J genes are TRBV6-4 and TRBJ1-2; 7 nucleotides match TRBD1. CDR3 size: 13 residues. Looked up from germline, CDR1 is MRHNA and CDR2 is SNTAGT. V was pared by 4 bases and J by 5 bases, with 4 bases of the junction left unmatched. CDR3 sequence (DNA): TGTGCCAGCAGTGGGGAGACAGGGTATGGCTACACCTTC. This sequence encodes CASSGETGYGYTF.

This sequence joins TRBV6-1 and TRBJ1-4; unclear D gene. Per the germline V gene, CDR1 is MNHNS and CDR2 is SASEGT. The CDR3 is made up of 14 amino acids. Trimming took off 2 bases at V and 7 bases at J, with 11 bases between the two ends. CDR3 region: CASSELADGEKLFF. CDR3 sequence (DNA): TGTGCCAGCAGTGAACTGGCAGACGGTGAAAAACTGTTTTTT.

This clone was picked up one time. The chain recombines TRBV3-1 (or the pseudogene TRBV3-2) with TRBJ2-7; 13 bases map to TRBD2. V gave up 0 bases and J gave up 8 bases; unmatched junction bases: 4. The CDR3 runs to 15 residues. Per the germline V gene, CDR1 is LGHDT and CDR2 is YNNKEL (reference sequence). CDR3 loop: CASSQDRGLAGQQYF. The CDR3 DNA sequence: TGTGCCAGCAGCCAAGATAGGGGACTAGCGGGACAGCAGTACTTC.

This chain connects TRBV28 to TRBJ2-7; 8 bases map to TRBD2. CDR3 length: 15 amino acids. Losses at the gene ends were 3 bases for V and 0 bases for J; bases not matched to a gene: 4. Germline CDR1 is MDHEN and CDR2 is SYDVKM. The CDR3 loop reads CASSFISGVSYEQYF. The CDR3 nucleotides are TGTGCCAGCAGTTTTATTAGCGGGGTCTCCTACGAGCAGTACTTC.

The J gene is TRBJ2-3, the V gene TRBV24-1; TRBD2 agrees at 15 bases. Unmatched junction bases numbered 8, after V lost 4 bases and J lost 1 base. The CDR3 is 19 amino acids. Germline loops: CDR1 KGHDR, CDR2 SFDVKD. Written as DNA, the CDR3 is TGTGCCACCAGTGACCCTCCGGGACTAGCGGGAGGCGGCACAGATACGCAGTATTTT. As protein: CATSDPPGLAGGGTDTQYF.

The chain combines TRBV3-1 (or the pseudogene TRBV3-2) with TRBJ2-1; TRBD2 matches at 11 bases. V was clipped by 1 base and J by 10 bases; unmatched bases: 6. The CDR3 is 15 amino acids. Germline V gene sequence: CDR1 LGHDT, CDR2 YNNKEL (reference sequence). CDR3 DNA sequence: TGTGCCAGCAGCCAAGTTAGCGGGAGGGTCAACGAGCAGTTCTTC. Encoded protein: CASSQVSGRVNEQFF.

The chain couples TRBV19 to TRBJ1-5; no reliable D call. The CDR3 has 18 amino acids. V was shortened by 0 bases and J by 0 bases, with 15 bases between the two germline ends. CDR1 and CDR2 from the germline V gene are LNHDA and SQIVND (reference sequence). CDR3 sequence reads: CASSIEPLAHFSNQPQHF. CDR3 DNA: TGTGCCAGTAGTATAGAACCGCTAGCCCACTTTAGCAATCAGCCCCAGCATTTT.